This T cell receptor beta chain is from a study of cytomegalovirus exposure and HLA in healthy donors. This CDR3 is 15 amino acids long. The primer mix had 60 Vbeta and 13 Jbeta primers. Produced via immunoSEQ multiplex PCR; TCRdb's table is partial and in-frame only. The sample shows 100,000 to 150,000 clones, 65% to 80% of them seen only once. The material sequenced was PBMCs. This sequence originates from a woman aged 60-75 years in good health and CMV-seropositive. The J gene is TRBJ2-3, the V gene TRBV21-1; the DNA was not used to check the table's D call, TRBD2. TRBV21-1 is given as a pseudogene. The CDR3 sequence is CASSNTSGSSDTQYF. In DNA form, the CDR3 reads TGTGCCAGCAGCAACACTAGCGGGAGTTCGGATACGCAGTATTTT.